This T cell receptor (beta chain) originates from a study of shared clonotypes between healthy human individuals. Study-wide context: The study drew on a couple of women and three men aged 18 to 49 as donors. Study-wide points: A limitation of the genetic and exposure-history diversity represented arose from few donors.

Researchers divided each subset's genomic DNA evenly across several immunoSEQ plates. The repertoire was sequenced with immunoSEQ multiplex PCR; TCRdb's copy has only in-frame clones and lacks some. The sample lists hundreds of thousands of clones, 60% to 75% occurring once. As regards this clone: Its target is not known.

The V gene end was trimmed by 9 bases and the J gene end by 3 bases; junction bases not matched to a gene: 7. Germline V CDR1 and CDR2: SGHTA, FQGNSA. The CDR3 runs to 13 residues. CD4+ cells were split into CD45RA+ naive and CD45RA-negative memory subsets. The origin of this receptor is a woman aged 30 to 39 in good health. Sequencing was done on a sample of memory CD4+ T cells sorted from blood. As to subset: CD45RA-negative fraction. This chain joins TRBV7-2 and TRBJ1-1, with TRBD1 matching 7 bases. The CDR3 protein is CASMTGRYTEAFF. CDR3 sequence (DNA): TGTGCCAGTATGACAGGGAGGTACACTGAAGCTTTCTTT.